This TCR beta chain emerged from a study of blood T cell repertoires in COVID-19. Per the germline V gene, CDR1 is SGHDN and CDR2 is FVKESK. The CDR3 covers 17 residues. Between the trimmed V and J ends, which lost 3 bases and 5 bases, there was a span of 19 bases. Produced via immunoSEQ multiplex PCR; TCRdb's table is partial and in-frame only. The sample holds about 350,000 clones; approximately 91% are singletons and the top ten take about 7%. This receptor was identified in a woman in her seventies with COVID-19, enrolled during active disease. The sequencing sample was made of peripheral blood. The chain has TRBV14 and TRBJ2-2; a weak D match, TRBD2 (5 bases). CDR3 coding DNA: TGTGCCAGCAGCCAGAGGACCGGCCAAAGGAGGACCGGGGAGCTGTTTTTT. It codes for CASSQRTGQRRTGELFF.